This is a list of T cell receptor beta chains from one sample in a study of blood T cell repertoires in COVID-19. Method: immunoSEQ multiplex PCR; TCRdb's copy keeps in-frame clones and lacks some. The table shows about 310,000 clones, with around 90% occurring only once. The specimen was peripheral blood. These receptors came from a man aged 45-65 years with active or convalescent COVID-19. Each CDR3 is given without its conserved first and last residue. Rows may omit the clone size; those that give it use once, few, many or a size class.

size: -
V: TRBV18
CDR3: ASSQGAVYEKLF

size: -
V: TRBV19
CDR3: ASSTTGGNEKLF

size: -
V: TRBV24-1
CDR3: ATSDFQETQY

size: -
V: TRBV18
CDR3: ASSARQEETQY

size: -
V: TRBV11-2
CDR3: ASSSSLGEKLF

size: once
V: TRBV4-1
CDR3: ASSQTGGANGYT

size: -
V: TRBV27
CDR3: ASMEGSGANVLT

size: -
V: TRBV6-2/TRBV6-3
CDR3: ASSLPDYGYT

size: few
V: TRBV2
CDR3: ASSLLAPDSWQPQH

size: -
V: TRBV19
CDR3: ASSSGRGPGWDTEAF

size: -
V: TRBV29-1
CDR3: SVERDRGNYGYT

size: -
V: TRBV29-1
CDR3: SVYNREGGNTIY

size: -
V: TRBV7-7
CDR3: ASSLSVRGTGSTDTQY

size: -
V: TRBV9
CDR3: ASSVVGDGLLGDTQY

size: -
V: TRBV27
CDR3: ASSRGAGDLAGGYEQY

size: -
V: TRBV14
CDR3: ASSQEGVWAGPHNEQF

size: -
V: TRBV10-3
CDR3: AISQGQGGGYT

size: -
V: TRBV5-1
CDR3: ASKQQGGTEAF

size: -
V: TRBV5-4
CDR3: ASSFPTGAGNIQY

size: once
V: TRBV14
CDR3: ASSQVGTGGSGELF

size: -
V: TRBV2
CDR3: ASRRSPILRVGNSPLH

size: -
V: TRBV28
CDR3: ASRRRQGFYYEQF

size: -
V: TRBV4-1
CDR3: ASSQDPPTSGSGSYNEQF

size: -
V: TRBV3-1/TRBV3-2
CDR3: ASSPTLVTYNEQF

size: -
V: TRBV2
CDR3: ASGTAEAF

size: -
V: TRBV6-6
CDR3: ASSYGDRGDYGYT

size: -
V: TRBV7-7
CDR3: ASSPRGYQETQY

size: -
V: TRBV7-2
CDR3: ASSLVDQTNNEQF

size: -
V: TRBV27
CDR3: ASSRGGGNQPQH

size: few
V: TRBV10-2
CDR3: ASSEPGGTPSLYEQY

size: -
V: TRBV12-3/TRBV12-4
CDR3: ASRSATDTQY

size: -
V: TRBV10-3
CDR3: AISEWGVGGASNEQF

size: -
V: TRBV30
CDR3: AWTSGSTDTQY

size: -
V: TRBV10-2
CDR3: ASRTSGGITEAF

size: -
V: TRBV24-1
CDR3: ATSDQKTGRYNEQF

size: once
V: TRBV5-1
CDR3: ASSRLAFPYNEQF

size: -
V: TRBV5-5
CDR3: ASSFSGEGEAF

size: -
V: TRBV5-6
CDR3: ASSLAPGASYEQY

size: -
V: TRBV4-1
CDR3: ASSPGERGGRYEQY

size: -
V: TRBV7-3
CDR3: ASSLPSGYLNTADTQY

size: -
V: TRBV4-2
CDR3: ASSQDGTAGHEQY

size: -
V: TRBV2
CDR3: ASSREQGAGEQY

size: -
V: TRBV15
CDR3: ATSRIGQGTYGYT

size: -
V: TRBV29-1
CDR3: SVEGGRLSYNEQF

size: -
V: TRBV5-1
CDR3: ASSPLGTTYEQY

size: -
V: TRBV9
CDR3: ASSVGDNTEAF

size: -
V: TRBV28
CDR3: ASSLEGAVETQY

size: -
V: TRBV3-1/TRBV3-2
CDR3: ASSQGGDGEDTQY

size: -
V: TRBV5-1
CDR3: ASSSQGEGSPLH

size: once
V: TRBV7-9
CDR3: ASSLGGVRNTIY

size: -
V: TRBV5-1
CDR3: ASSLGQGLYSYEQY

size: -
V: TRBV19
CDR3: ASSFRLAGATDTQY

size: -
V: TRBV11-2
CDR3: ASSLGPRGGLNTEAF

size: -
V: TRBV2
CDR3: ASSELGGVRGKLF